This passage covers 8 T cell receptor beta chains from one sample sequenced in a study of STAT3 mutations in large granular lymphocyte leukemia. Study observations and caveats: Every T-cell large granular lymphocyte leukemia patient had at least one immunodominant TCR beta clonotype.

Sequencing was performed with immunoSEQ multiplex PCR; in TCRdb, only in-frame clones are kept and a portion is missing. The table lists roughly 31,000 clones, approximately 80% of them singletons, with 30% in the top ten. These receptors lack a known antigen. The specimen sequenced was peripheral blood mononuclear cells. The receptors here all came from a woman between 45 and 65 years old with T-cell large granular lymphocyte leukemia. Some clones in this sample may be carry-over from other donors' samples.

The J gene is TRBJ1-1, the V gene TRBV18; possible D gene TRBD1, 5 bases. This CDR3 has 14 amino acids. Germline CDR1 KGHSH, CDR2 LQKENI. Trimming stripped 1 base from V and 1 base from J, with 7 bases between. The CDR3 spells CASSPQRGNTEAFF. The CDR3 DNA follows: TGTGCCAGCTCACCACAAAGGGGGAACACTGAAGCTTTCTTT.

This rearrangement joins TRBV7-9 to TRBJ2-7, with 10 nucleotides matching TRBD2. Germline lookup yields CDR1 SEHNR and CDR2 FQNEAQ (reference sequence). The CDR3 extends over 15 amino acids. The V and J ends lost 4 bases and 1 base, in that order; junction bases with no gene match: 4. CDR3 nucleotides: TGTGCCAGCAGCTCCCATAGCGGGAGGTCCTACGAGCAGTACTTC. Translating it yields CASSSHSGRSYEQYF.

A single count supports this clone. The J gene is TRBJ1-2, the V gene TRBV5-1, with D perhaps TRBD1 (5 bases). The germline CDR1 and CDR2 sequences are SGHRS and YFSETQ. CDR3 length: 14 residues. Deletions cut 5 bases from V and 5 bases from J, with 16 bases between. CDR3 sequence (DNA): TGCGCCAGCAGTCGTGCAGGGATTAGGTATGGCTACACCTTC. This encodes CASSRAGIRYGYTF.

This rearrangement joins TRBV28 to TRBJ1-1; no definite D call. The CDR3 has 13 residues. Trimming removed 2 bases at V and 1 base at J, with 5 bases between. CDR1 and CDR2 (germline): MDHEN, SYDVKM. The CDR3 is CASSLGENTEAFF. CDR3 sequence (DNA): TGTGCCAGCAGTTTAGGGGAGAACACTGAAGCTTTCTTT.

This clone was seen only once. The chain employs TRBV28 and TRBJ2-6; TRBD1 matches 10 bases. Unmatched junction bases numbered 7, after V lost 5 bases and J lost 0 bases. The CDR3 is made up of 18 amino acids. Germline loops: CDR1 MDHEN, CDR2 SYDVKM. CDR3 region: CASSPPGQGPSGANVLTF. The CDR3 region has the DNA TGTGCCAGCAGTCCTCCGGGACAGGGGCCCTCTGGGGCCAACGTCCTGACTTTC.

CDR3 DNA sequence: TGTGCCAGCAGCTTAGGAGATTGGAGGGATCAGCCCCAGCATTTT. Translated: CASSLGDWRDQPQHF. The chain is built from TRBV7-9 and TRBJ1-5, with unresolved D. V was cut by 1 base and J by 5 bases, with 12 bases left in between. The CDR3 loop spans 15 amino acids. Germline V gene sequence: CDR1 SEHNR, CDR2 FQNEAQ (reference sequence).

The chain carries TRBV29-1 and TRBJ2-3, with a tentative D call TRBD2 (5 bases). The CDR3 extends over 15 amino acids. V was trimmed by 4 bases and J by 5 bases, leaving 19 bases between them. CDR1 SQVTM and CDR2 ANQGSEA come from the germline V gene. In DNA, the CDR3 is TGCAGCGTTGCGCTGAGGGCGTCGAGGGAAGATACGCAGTATTTT. This gives the protein CSVALRASREDTQYF.

As to this clone: One junction end disagrees with the germline gene, perhaps due to a read error. The rearrangement uses TRBV7-2 and TRBJ2-5; D not certain. CDR3 length: 13 amino acids. Germline CDR1 SGHTA, CDR2 FQGNSA. The DNA for the CDR3 is TGTGCCAGCAGCTTTGGATTGTCAGAGGCCCAGTACTTC. Protein sequence: CASSFGLSEAQYF.